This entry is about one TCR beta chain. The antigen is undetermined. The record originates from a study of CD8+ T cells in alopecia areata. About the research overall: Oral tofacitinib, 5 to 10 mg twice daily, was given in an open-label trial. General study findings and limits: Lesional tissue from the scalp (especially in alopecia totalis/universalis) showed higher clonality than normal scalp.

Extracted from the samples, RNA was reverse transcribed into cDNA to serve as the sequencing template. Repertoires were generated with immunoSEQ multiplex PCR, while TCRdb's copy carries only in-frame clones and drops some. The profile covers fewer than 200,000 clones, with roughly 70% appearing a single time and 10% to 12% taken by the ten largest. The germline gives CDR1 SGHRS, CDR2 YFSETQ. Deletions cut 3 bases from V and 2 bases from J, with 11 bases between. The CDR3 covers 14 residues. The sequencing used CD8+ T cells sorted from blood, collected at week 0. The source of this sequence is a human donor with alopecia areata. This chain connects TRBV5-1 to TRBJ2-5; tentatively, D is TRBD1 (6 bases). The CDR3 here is CASSYSQGQETQYF. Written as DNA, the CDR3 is TGCGCCAGCAGCTACAGCCAGGGGCAAGAGACCCAGTACTTC.